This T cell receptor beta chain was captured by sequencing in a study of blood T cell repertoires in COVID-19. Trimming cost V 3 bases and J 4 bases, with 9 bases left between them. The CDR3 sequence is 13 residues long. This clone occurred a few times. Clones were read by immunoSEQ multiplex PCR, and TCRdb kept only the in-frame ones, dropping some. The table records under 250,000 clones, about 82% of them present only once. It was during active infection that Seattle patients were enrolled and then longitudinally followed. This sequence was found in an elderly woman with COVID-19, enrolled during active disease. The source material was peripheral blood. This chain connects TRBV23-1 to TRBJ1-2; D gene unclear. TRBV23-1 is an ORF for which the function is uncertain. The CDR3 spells CASSQAIRYGYTF. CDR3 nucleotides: TGCGCCAGCAGTCAGGCCATCCGCTATGGCTACACCTTC.